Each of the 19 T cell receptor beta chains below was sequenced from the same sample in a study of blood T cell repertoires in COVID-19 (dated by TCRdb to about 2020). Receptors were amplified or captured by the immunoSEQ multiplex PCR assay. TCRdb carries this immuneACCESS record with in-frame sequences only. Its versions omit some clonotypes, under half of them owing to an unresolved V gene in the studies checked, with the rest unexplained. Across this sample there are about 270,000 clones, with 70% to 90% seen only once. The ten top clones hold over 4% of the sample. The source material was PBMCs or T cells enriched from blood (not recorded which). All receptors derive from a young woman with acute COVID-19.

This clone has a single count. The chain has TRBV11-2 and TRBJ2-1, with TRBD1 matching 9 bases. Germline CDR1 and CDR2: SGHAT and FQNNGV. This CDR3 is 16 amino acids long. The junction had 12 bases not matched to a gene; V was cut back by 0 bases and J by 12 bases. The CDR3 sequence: CASSLDPGGTGNGQFF. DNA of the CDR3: TGTGCCAGCAGCTTAGATCCCGGCGGGACAGGGAACGGGCAGTTCTTC.

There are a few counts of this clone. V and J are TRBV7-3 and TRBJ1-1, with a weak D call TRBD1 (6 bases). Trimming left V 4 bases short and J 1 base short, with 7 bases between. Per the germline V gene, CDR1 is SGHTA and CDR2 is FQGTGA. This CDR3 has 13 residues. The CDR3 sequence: CASSSGQNTEAFF. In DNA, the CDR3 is TGTGCCAGCAGCTCGGGACAGAACACTGAAGCTTTCTTT.

The CDR3 nucleotides are TGTGCCAGCAGTCCAGGACAGGGCCCGTTCGAGCAGTACTTC. The encoded protein is CASSPGQGPFEQYF. The chain recombines TRBV5-4 with TRBJ2-7; 8 bases match TRBD1. The trim removed 5 bases at V and 6 bases at J, leaving 10 bases unmatched. The CDR3 loop spans 14 amino acids. Germline V gene sequence: CDR1 SGHNT, CDR2 YYREEE (reference sequence).

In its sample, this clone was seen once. The CDR3 protein is CAISAGGDYGYTF. CDR3 in DNA: TGTGCCATCAGTGCAGGGGGCGACTATGGCTACACCTTC. The chain joins TRBV10-3 to TRBJ1-2, with 8 bases aligning to TRBD1. Germline assignment: CDR1 ENHRY and CDR2 SYGVKD. V lost 4 bases and J lost 3; bases outside the gene matches: 1. The CDR3 loop spans 13 amino acids.

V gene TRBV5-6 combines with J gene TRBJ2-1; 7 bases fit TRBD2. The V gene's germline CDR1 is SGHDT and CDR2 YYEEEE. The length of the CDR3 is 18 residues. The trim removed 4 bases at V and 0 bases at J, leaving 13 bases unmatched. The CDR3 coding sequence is TGTGCCAGCAGCCAACCTTCCCGGGGCGGGAGCTCCTACAATGAGCAGTTCTTC. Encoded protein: CASSQPSRGGSSYNEQFF.

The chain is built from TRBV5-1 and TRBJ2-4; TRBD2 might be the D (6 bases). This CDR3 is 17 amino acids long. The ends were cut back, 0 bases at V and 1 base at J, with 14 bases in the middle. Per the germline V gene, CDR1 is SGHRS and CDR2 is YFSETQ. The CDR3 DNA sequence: TGCGCCAGCAGCTTGGCCAATGGCGGGGTTGCCAAAAACATTCAGTACTTC. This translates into CASSLANGGVAKNIQYF. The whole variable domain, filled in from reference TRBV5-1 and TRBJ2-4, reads KAGVTQTPRYLIKTRGQQVTLSCSPISGHRSVSWYQQTPGQGLQFLFEYFSETQRNKGNFPGRFSGRQFSNSRSEMNVSTLELGDSALYLCASSLANGGVAKNIQYFGAGTRLSVL.

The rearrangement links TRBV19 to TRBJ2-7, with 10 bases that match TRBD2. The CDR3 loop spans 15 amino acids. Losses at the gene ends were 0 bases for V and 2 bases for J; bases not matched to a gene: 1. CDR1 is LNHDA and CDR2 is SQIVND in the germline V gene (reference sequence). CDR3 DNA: TGTGCCAGTAGTATAGAACTAGCGGGGCCCTACGAGCAGTACTTC. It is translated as CASSIELAGPYEQYF.

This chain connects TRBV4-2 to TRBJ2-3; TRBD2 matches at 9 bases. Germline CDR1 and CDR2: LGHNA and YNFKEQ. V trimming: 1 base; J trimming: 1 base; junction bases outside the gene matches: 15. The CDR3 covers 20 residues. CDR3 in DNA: TGTGCCAGCAGCCAAGCCTTGGACTTGGATTGGACTAGCGGCACAGATACGCAGTATTTT. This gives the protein CASSQALDLDWTSGTDTQYF.

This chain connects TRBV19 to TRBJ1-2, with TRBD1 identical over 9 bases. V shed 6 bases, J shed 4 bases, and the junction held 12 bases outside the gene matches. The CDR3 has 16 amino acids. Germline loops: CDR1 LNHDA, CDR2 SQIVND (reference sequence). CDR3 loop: CASSRETGTGIYGYTF. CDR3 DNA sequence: TGTGCCAGTAGCAGGGAGACCGGGACAGGGATCTATGGCTACACCTTC.

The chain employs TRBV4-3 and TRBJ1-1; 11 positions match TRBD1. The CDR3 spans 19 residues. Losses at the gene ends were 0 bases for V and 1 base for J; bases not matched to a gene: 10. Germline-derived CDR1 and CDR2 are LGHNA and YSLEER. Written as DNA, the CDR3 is TGCGCCAGCAGCCAAGAGGGGAGGACAGGGGGCGCGGGGAACACTGAAGCTTTCTTT. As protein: CASSQEGRTGGAGNTEAFF.

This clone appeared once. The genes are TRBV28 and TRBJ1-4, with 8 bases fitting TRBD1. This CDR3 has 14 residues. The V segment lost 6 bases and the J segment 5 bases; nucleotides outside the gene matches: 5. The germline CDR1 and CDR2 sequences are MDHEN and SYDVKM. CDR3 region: CASSGTGLNEKLFF. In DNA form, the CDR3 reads TGTGCCAGCAGCGGGACAGGATTGAATGAAAAACTGTTTTTT.

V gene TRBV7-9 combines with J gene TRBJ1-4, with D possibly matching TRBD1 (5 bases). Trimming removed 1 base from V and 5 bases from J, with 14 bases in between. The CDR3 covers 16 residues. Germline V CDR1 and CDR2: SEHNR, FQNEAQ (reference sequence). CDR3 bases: TGTGCCAGCAGCTTAGTCACAGGTAGCGGGAATGAAAAACTGTTTTTT. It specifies CASSLVTGSGNEKLFF. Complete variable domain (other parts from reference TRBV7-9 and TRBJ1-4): DTGVSQNPRHKITKRGQNVTFRCDPISEHNRLYWYRQTLGQGPEFLTYFQNEAQLEKSRLLSDRFSAERPKGSFSTLEIQRTEQGDSAMYLCASSLVTGSGNEKLFFGSGTQLSVL.

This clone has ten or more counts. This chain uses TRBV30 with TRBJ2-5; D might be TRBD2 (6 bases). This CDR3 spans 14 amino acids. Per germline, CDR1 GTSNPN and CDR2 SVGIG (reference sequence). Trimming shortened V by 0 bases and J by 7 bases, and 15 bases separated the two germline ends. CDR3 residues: CAWSVRERRGTQYF. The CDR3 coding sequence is TGTGCCTGGAGTGTCCGGGAGCGTCGGGGGACCCAGTACTTC. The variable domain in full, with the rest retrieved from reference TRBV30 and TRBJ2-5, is SQTIHQWPATLVQPVGSPLSLECTVEGTSNPNLYWYRQAAGRGLQLLFYSVGIGQISSEVPQNLSASRPQDRQFILSSKKLLLSDSGFYLCAWSVRERRGTQYFGPGTRLLVL.

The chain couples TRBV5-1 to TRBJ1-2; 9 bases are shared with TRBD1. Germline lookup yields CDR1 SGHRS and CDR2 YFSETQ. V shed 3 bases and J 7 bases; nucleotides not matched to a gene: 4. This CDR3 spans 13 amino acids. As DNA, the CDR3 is TGCGCCAGCAGCTGGGGGACAGGGAGTGGCTACACCTTC. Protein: CASSWGTGSGYTF.

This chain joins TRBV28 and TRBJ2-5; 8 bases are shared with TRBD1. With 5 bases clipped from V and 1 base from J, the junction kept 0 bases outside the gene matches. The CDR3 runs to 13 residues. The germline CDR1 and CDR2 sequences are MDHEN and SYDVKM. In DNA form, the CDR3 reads TGTGCCAGCAGTGGGACAGGCCAAGAGACCCAGTACTTC. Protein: CASSGTGQETQYF.

In DNA form, the CDR3 reads TGTGCCAGCAGCTTAGCCGTGACTAGCGGGAAAGTTGTCGGGGAGCTGTTTTTT. Protein sequence: CASSLAVTSGKVVGELFF. The chain couples TRBV7-2 to TRBJ2-2; 11 nucleotides line up with TRBD2. V lost 0 bases and J lost 7; bases outside the gene matches: 10. The CDR3 length is 18 residues. Looked up from germline, CDR1 is SGHTA and CDR2 is FQGNSA.

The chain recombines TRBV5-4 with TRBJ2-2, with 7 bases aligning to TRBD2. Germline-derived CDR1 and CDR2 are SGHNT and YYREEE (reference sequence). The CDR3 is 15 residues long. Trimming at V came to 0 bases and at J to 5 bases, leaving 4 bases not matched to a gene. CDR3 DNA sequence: TGTGCCAGCAGCTTGGAGGGACTAAGGACCGGGGAGCTGTTTTTT. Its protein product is CASSLEGLRTGELFF. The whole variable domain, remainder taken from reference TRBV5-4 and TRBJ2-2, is ETGVTQSPTHLIKTRGQQVTLRCSSQSGHNTVSWYQQALGQGPQFIFQYYREEENGRGNFPPRFSGLQFPNYSSELNVNALELDDSALYLCASSLEGLRTGELFFGEGSRLTVL.

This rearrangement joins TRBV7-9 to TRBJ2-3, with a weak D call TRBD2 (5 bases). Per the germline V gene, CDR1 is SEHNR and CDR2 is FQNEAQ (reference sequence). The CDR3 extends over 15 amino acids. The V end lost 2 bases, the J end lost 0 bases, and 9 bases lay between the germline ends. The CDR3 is CASSLSGGSTDTQYF. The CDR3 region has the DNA TGTGCCAGCAGCTTAAGCGGCGGGAGCACAGATACGCAGTATTTT.

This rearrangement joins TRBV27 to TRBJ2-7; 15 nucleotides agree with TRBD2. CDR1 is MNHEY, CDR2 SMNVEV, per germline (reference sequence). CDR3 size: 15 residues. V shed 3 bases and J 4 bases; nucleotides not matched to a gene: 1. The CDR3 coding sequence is TGTGCCAGCAGTTTCGGACTAGCGGGAGGGTACGAGCAGTACTTC. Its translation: CASSFGLAGGYEQYF.